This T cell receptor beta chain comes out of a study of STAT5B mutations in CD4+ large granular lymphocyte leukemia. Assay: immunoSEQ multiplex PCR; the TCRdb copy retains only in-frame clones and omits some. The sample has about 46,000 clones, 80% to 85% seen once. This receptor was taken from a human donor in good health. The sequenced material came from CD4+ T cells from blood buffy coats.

DNA for the CDR3: TGTGCCAGCAGGGGTATGAGGGCCGCTAACTATGGCTACACCTTC. This encodes CASRGMRAANYGYTF. The chain combines TRBV27 with TRBJ1-2; the D is unclear. Germline CDR1 is MNHEY and CDR2 is SMNVEV (reference sequence). The CDR3 extends over 15 amino acids. Trimming cost V 6 bases and J 0 bases, with 14 bases left between them.